These T cell receptor beta chains were read from a single sample in a study of blood T cell repertoires in COVID-19. Method: immunoSEQ multiplex PCR; TCRdb's copy keeps in-frame clones and lacks some. This sample has about 170,000 clones, with roughly 84% found just once. Sequencing input: peripheral blood. Every receptor here comes from a woman between 70 and 85 years old with COVID-19, enrolled during active disease. Both conserved end residues are part of each CDR3. Each record gives: D gene, clone size, J gene, V gene, CDR3 protein, CDR3 DNA. D genes are given only for firm matches. Only part of the rows carry a size: once, few, many, or a class if the clone is expanded.

TRBD2 | once | TRBJ2-1 | TRBV18 | CASSPNSGGAYNEQFF | TGTGCCAGCTCACCTAATAGCGGGGGGGCCTACAATGAGCAGTTCTTC
TRBD1 | - | TRBJ1-5 | TRBV6-5 | CASRRDSLNQPQHF | TGTGCCAGCAGAAGGGACAGCCTCAATCAGCCCCAGCATTTT
TRBD2 | - | TRBJ2-3 | TRBV18 | CASTGISGRTTDTQYF | TGTGCCAGCACAGGGATAAGCGGGAGGACCACAGATACGCAGTATTTT
- | - | TRBJ1-1 | TRBV14 | CASSQEEGLSTEAFF | TGTGCCAGCAGCCAAGAAGAGGGACTAAGCACTGAAGCTTTCTTT
TRBD1 | - | TRBJ1-1 | TRBV6-5 | CASIPRTGVNAEAFF | TGTGCCAGCATCCCGCGGACAGGGGTGAACGCTGAAGCTTTCTTT
- | - | TRBJ1-1 | TRBV2 | CASLRQPNTEAFF | TGTGCCAGCCTCCGACAGCCGAACACTGAAGCTTTCTTT
TRBD1 | once | TRBJ1-2 | TRBV7-2 | CASSLGQGRYTF | TGTGCCAGCAGCTTGGGACAGGGTCGCTACACCTTC
TRBD1 | - | TRBJ1-3 | TRBV10-3 | CAIMGQLGNTIYF | TGTGCCATCATGGGACAGCTAGGAAACACCATATATTTT
TRBD1 | - | TRBJ2-7 | TRBV30 | CAWSPGGASYEQYF | TGTGCCTGGAGTCCAGGGGGCGCGTCCTACGAGCAGTACTTC
TRBD2 | - | TRBJ2-3 | TRBV4-2 | CASSLQREGGTDTQYF | TGTGCCAGCAGCCTTCAGCGGGAGGGAGGCACAGATACGCAGTATTTT
- | - | TRBJ2-5 | TRBV28 | CASSFGSGWTQETQYF | TGTGCCAGCAGTTTTGGGTCCGGATGGACACAAGAGACCCAGTACTTC
TRBD2 | once | TRBJ2-1 | TRBV27 | CASSESSGRRRGEQFF | TGTGCCAGCAGCGAATCTAGCGGGAGACGGAGAGGTGAGCAGTTCTTC
TRBD1 | - | TRBJ2-3 | TRBV30 | CAWNKQGVGTDTQYF | TGTGCCTGGAACAAACAGGGGGTCGGCACAGATACGCAGTATTTT
- | - | TRBJ1-6 | TRBV30 | CAWRETKGSYNSPLHF | TGTGCCTGGAGGGAGACTAAGGGCTCCTATAATTCACCCCTCCACTTT
TRBD2 | - | TRBJ2-1 | TRBV7-9 | CASSLAFSPSGYKGNEQFF | TGTGCCAGCAGCTTAGCGTTTTCGCCTAGCGGCTACAAGGGAAATGAGCAGTTCTTC
- | - | TRBJ1-1 | TRBV5-1 | CASSRREQGNTEAFF | TGCGCCAGCAGCCGGAGAGAACAAGGGAACACTGAAGCTTTCTTT